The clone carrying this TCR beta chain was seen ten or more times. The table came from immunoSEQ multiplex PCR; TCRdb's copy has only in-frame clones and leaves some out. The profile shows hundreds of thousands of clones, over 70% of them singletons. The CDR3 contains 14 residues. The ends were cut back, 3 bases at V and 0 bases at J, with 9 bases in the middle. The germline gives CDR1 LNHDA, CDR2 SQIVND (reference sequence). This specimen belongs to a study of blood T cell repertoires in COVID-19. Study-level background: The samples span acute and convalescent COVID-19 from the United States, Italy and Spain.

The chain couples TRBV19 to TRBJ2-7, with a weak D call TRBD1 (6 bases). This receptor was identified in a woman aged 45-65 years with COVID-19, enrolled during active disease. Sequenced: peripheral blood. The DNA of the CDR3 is TGTGCCAGTAGTATTGGGGGCACCTCCTACGAGCAGTACTTC. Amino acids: CASSIGGTSYEQYF.